Listed here are 28 T cell receptor beta chains from one sample, sequenced in a study of OX40 agonist ivuxolimab in advanced cancers. The table came from immunoSEQ multiplex PCR; TCRdb's copy has only in-frame clones and leaves some out. Counted here are some 70,000 clones, around 93% occurring once; the ten biggest clones make up more than 0.85%. Material: CD4+ or CD8+ T cells sorted from blood, obtained in a trial of the OX40 agonist ivuxolimab. The receptors here all came from an adult with an advanced solid tumor such as melanoma, head and neck, liver or kidney cancer.

The gene calls are TRBV6-6 and TRBJ1-1, with no clear D. The CDR3 extends over 12 amino acids. In germline, CDR1 is MNHNY, CDR2 SVGAGI (reference sequence). The V and J ends lost 11 bases and 0 bases respectively, with 10 bases between them. The CDR3 is CAVGLLNTEAFF. CDR3 coding DNA: TGTGCCGTCGGACTGCTGAACACTGAAGCTTTCTTT.

In DNA, the CDR3 is TGTGCCAGCAGTTCCCCCCAGCGGGGGGGCCGCGAGCAGTACTTC. Translation gives CASSSPQRGGREQYF. The rearrangement joins TRBV6-5 to TRBJ2-7; TRBD2 matches at 10 bases. J gave up 6 bases and V 4 bases, and 9 bases lay outside the gene matches. The germline V gene has CDR1 MNHEY and CDR2 SVGAGI. The CDR3 consists of 15 residues.

The chain combines TRBV12-1 with TRBJ1-5. TRBV12-1 corresponds to a pseudogene. The CDR3 has 13 amino acids. The CDR3 here is CASTRRPPEPQHF. The CDR3 DNA sequence: TGTGCCAGCACCCGACGGCCGCCAGAGCCCCAGCATTTT.

J is TRBJ1-1 and V is TRBV6-6; D not resolved. V lost 6 bases and J lost 11, with 10 bases in between. This CDR3 is built from 10 residues. Germline V lookup: CDR1 MNHNY, CDR2 SVGAGI (reference sequence). CDR3 sequence (DNA): TGTGCCAGCAGCGGGAACGCGGCTTTCTTT. Protein sequence: CASSGNAAFF.

To note about this clone: One junction end disagrees with the germline gene, perhaps due to a read error. The chain has TRBV7-2 and TRBJ2-7; the match to TRBD2 covers 11 bases. From germline, CDR1 is SGHTA and CDR2 FQGNSA. The CDR3 covers 14 residues. The CDR3 sequence is CASSLAGGTYEQYF. The CDR3 DNA reads TGTGCCAGCAGTTTAGCGGGGGGGACCTACGAGCAGTACTTC.

The chain joins TRBV7-9 to TRBJ2-7, with D unclear. Germline V lookup: CDR1 SEHNR, CDR2 FQNEAQ (reference sequence). This CDR3 is built from 16 residues. V dropped 4 bases and J dropped 0 bases, with 16 bases sitting between them. The CDR3 loop reads CASSSWIQSSSYEQYF. The CDR3 DNA sequence: TGTGCCAGCAGCTCCTGGATTCAGTCAAGCTCCTACGAGCAGTACTTC.

The chain has TRBV11-2 and TRBJ2-2, with a tentative D call TRBD1 (6 bases). The V end was cut by 6 bases, the J end by 6 bases, with 11 bases between. CDR1 SGHAT and CDR2 FQNNGV come from the germline V gene. This CDR3 has 13 residues. CDR3 sequence: CASRNRDPGELFF. The CDR3, as DNA: TGTGCCAGCAGAAACAGGGACCCCGGGGAGCTGTTTTTT.

The chain is built from TRBV7-3 and TRBJ2-1; possibly TRBD1 or TRBD2 for D (5 bases each). Per germline, CDR1 SGHTA and CDR2 FQGTGA. The CDR3 is 15 amino acids. V lost 3 bases to trimming and J lost 8 bases, with 17 bases between them. In nucleotides, the CDR3 is TGTGCCAGCAGCTTGTCGGGACCTACTTCCGATGAGCAGTTCTTC. Amino acid sequence: CASSLSGPTSDEQFF.

The chain has TRBV7-9 and TRBJ2-2, with D perhaps TRBD2 (5 bases). CDR1 and CDR2 from the germline V gene are SEHNR and FQNEAQ (reference sequence). V was cut by 2 bases and J by 4 bases, with 8 bases left in between. The CDR3 totals 14 residues. The CDR3 here is CASSLSTITGELFF. The CDR3 region has the DNA TGTGCCAGCAGCTTATCGACTATCACCGGGGAGCTGTTTTTT.

This clone was seen only once. Here the CDR3 reads CASSLAAIETQYF. The DNA for the CDR3 is TGTGCCAGCAGCTTGGCCGCCATTGAGACCCAGTACTTC. V and J are TRBV7-9 and TRBJ2-5; D not resolved. The CDR3 is made up of 13 amino acids. Germline-derived CDR1 and CDR2 are SEHNR and FQNEAQ (reference sequence). The ends were cut back, 3 bases at V and 5 bases at J, with 10 bases in the middle. The full variable domain, its missing parts supplied by reference TRBV7-9 and TRBJ2-5, is DTGVSQNPRHKITKRGQNVTFRCDPISEHNRLYWYRQTLGQGPEFLTYFQNEAQLEKSRLLSDRFSAERPKGSFSTLEIQRTEQGDSAMYLCASSLAAIETQYFGPGTRLLVL.

This chain uses TRBV6-5 with TRBJ2-2, with 8 bases that match TRBD1. Trimming at V came to 8 bases and at J to 0 bases, leaving 2 bases not matched to a gene. The CDR3 extends over 14 amino acids. Germline values: CDR1 MNHEY, CDR2 SVGAGI. The chain's CDR3 is CASHRGTNTGELFF. The CDR3, as DNA: TGTGCCAGCCACAGGGGGACGAACACCGGGGAGCTGTTTTTT.

The V and J genes are TRBV7-3 and TRBJ2-3, with D tentatively TRBD1 or TRBD2 (5 bases each). The CDR3 sequence is 16 residues long. Germline assignment: CDR1 SGHTA and CDR2 FQGTGA. V was shortened by 5 bases and J by 0 bases, with 15 bases between the two germline ends. Here the CDR3 reads CASSPRGGGSTDTQYF. DNA of the CDR3: TGTGCCAGCAGCCCTAGGGGTGGCGGGAGCACAGATACGCAGTATTTT.

The chain carries TRBV4-1 and TRBJ2-1; the match to TRBD2 covers 9 bases. J gave up 4 bases and V 2 bases, and 6 bases lay outside the gene matches. CDR1 is MGHRA and CDR2 is YSYEKL in the germline V gene. The CDR3 spans 16 residues. The CDR3 nucleotides are TGCGCCAGCAGCCAACCGACTAGCGGACTTTACAATGAGCAGTTCTTC. Protein sequence: CASSQPTSGLYNEQFF.

The V and J genes are TRBV10-3 and TRBJ2-1; 7 bases map to TRBD2. Trimming at V came to 6 bases and at J to 8 bases, leaving 7 bases not matched to a gene. Germline loops: CDR1 ENHRY, CDR2 SYGVKD. The CDR3 covers 13 residues. The CDR3 region is CAIRGGERYEQFF. CDR3 sequence (DNA): TGTGCCATCAGGGGGGGGGAGCGGTATGAGCAGTTCTTC.

The chain couples TRBV11-3 to TRBJ2-2, with TRBD2 matching over 8 bases. J gave up 7 bases and V 5 bases, and 6 bases lay outside the gene matches. The CDR3 is 14 amino acids. Germline V gene lookup returns CDR1 SGHNT and CDR2 YENEEA. CDR3 nucleotide sequence: TGTGCCAGCAGCACCAACGGGAGGGACGGGGAGCTGTTTTTT. It is translated as CASSTNGRDGELFF. Combining the CDR3 with reference TRBV11-3 and TRBJ2-2 gives the whole variable domain EAGVVQSPRYKIIEKKQPVAFWCNPISGHNTLYWYLQNLGQGPELLIRYENEEAVDDSQLPKDRFSAERLKGVDSTLKIQPAELGDSAVYLCASSTNGRDGELFFGEGSRLTVL.

As DNA, the CDR3 is TGTGCCAGCAGTCAACAAAGCCGGGACAGGGTTAATTCACCCCTCCACTTT. Protein product: CASSQQSRDRVNSPLHF. The chain is built from TRBV27 and TRBJ1-6, with 9 bases matching TRBD1. The CDR3 has 17 amino acids. With V trimmed by 5 bases and J by 6 bases, 11 bases remained unmatched. Germline loops: CDR1 MNHEY, CDR2 SMNVEV (reference sequence).

The chain employs TRBV5-1 and TRBJ1-4; D not certain. The CDR3 sequence is 16 residues long. Germline V gene data show CDR1 as SGHRS and CDR2 as YFSETQ. V lost 0 bases, J lost 0 bases, and 9 bases lay in between. CDR3 sequence reads: CASSLGGSATNEKLFF. In nucleotides, the CDR3 is TGCGCCAGCAGCTTGGGGGGTTCGGCAACTAATGAAAAACTGTTTTTT. Looking up the rest from reference TRBV5-1 and TRBJ1-4 gives the full variable domain: KAGVTQTPRYLIKTRGQQVTLSCSPISGHRSVSWYQQTPGQGLQFLFEYFSETQRNKGNFPGRFSGRQFSNSRSEMNVSTLELGDSALYLCASSLGGSATNEKLFFGSGTQLSVL.

The rearrangement joins TRBV19 to TRBJ2-3; no definite D call. V lost 6 bases and J 5 bases, leaving 12 bases between the germline ends. The CDR3 length is 13 residues. Germline CDR1 and CDR2: LNHDA and SQIVND (reference sequence). The CDR3 region has the DNA TGTGCCAGTAGGGAAGTCGGGTTAGATACGCAGTATTTT. Its translation is CASREVGLDTQYF.

This clone has more than one count but fewer than ten. The rearrangement uses TRBV7-9 and TRBJ1-5; the D is unclear. CDR3 length equals 13 residues. Per the germline V gene, CDR1 is SEHNR and CDR2 is FQNEAQ (reference sequence). Trimming shortened V by 0 bases and J by 4 bases, and 4 bases separated the two germline ends. The CDR3 loop is CASSLAENQPQHF. The CDR3 DNA sequence: TGTGCCAGCAGCTTAGCCGAGAATCAGCCCCAGCATTTT.

In its sample, this clone was seen once. CDR3 region: CASSHEAGANVLTF. As DNA, the CDR3 is TGCGCCAGCAGCCACGAGGCTGGGGCCAACGTCCTGACTTTC. The rearrangement joins TRBV4-1 to TRBJ2-6; unclear D gene. Germline loops: CDR1 MGHRA, CDR2 YSYEKL. CDR3 size: 14 residues. V was shortened by 3 bases and J by 2 bases, with 5 bases between the two germline ends.

The chain carries TRBV30 and TRBJ2-7; 12 positions agree with TRBD1. Germline assignment: CDR1 GTSNPN and CDR2 SVGIG (reference sequence). CDR3 size: 15 residues. The J segment lost 3 bases and the V segment lost 4 bases, leaving 7 bases of the junction unmatched. The CDR3 bases are TGTGCCTGGACTAAAGGGGACAGGGGGCACTACGAGCAGTACTTC. Its protein is CAWTKGDRGHYEQYF.

J is TRBJ1-2 and V is TRBV6-5, with no clear D. Germline values: CDR1 MNHEY, CDR2 SVGAGI. This CDR3 region has 12 residues. Trimming took off 6 bases at V and 8 bases at J, with 13 bases between the two ends. The CDR3 DNA follows: TGTGCCAGCAGCTCGGGAGGCGTGGGCTACACCTTC. Residues: CASSSGGVGYTF.

The chain joins TRBV2 to TRBJ2-1; tentatively, D is TRBD2 (6 bases). This CDR3 spans 14 amino acids. V was clipped by 1 base and J by 8 bases, with 12 bases between them. Germline assignment: CDR1 SNHLY and CDR2 FYNNEI. DNA for the CDR3: TGTGCCAGCAGTGAAGTTGGGAGGCCGGATGAGCAGTTCTTC. This codes for CASSEVGRPDEQFF.

The V and J genes are TRBV7-8 and TRBJ1-5; D remains unclear. The CDR3 consists of 16 residues. CDR1 is SGHVS and CDR2 is FQNEAQ in the germline V gene. Trimming pared 1 base from V and 1 base from J, leaving 11 bases between. CDR3: CASSLVGRISNQPQHF. The CDR3 DNA reads TGTGCCAGCAGCTTAGTAGGCAGGATCAGCAATCAGCCCCAGCATTTT.

The chain couples TRBV5-8 to TRBJ2-1, with TRBD1 identical over 8 bases. Germline V gene lookup returns CDR1 SGHTS and CDR2 YDEGEE. Trimming took 4 bases from V and 6 from J; bases not matched to a gene: 9. CDR3 length: 15 amino acids. This chain's CDR3 is CASSPQGAAFNEQFF. CDR3 sequence (DNA): TGTGCCAGCAGCCCGCAGGGGGCAGCCTTCAATGAGCAGTTCTTC.

The rearrangement joins TRBV9 to TRBJ2-4; D remains ambiguous. The CDR3 totals 15 residues. Germline CDR1 and CDR2: SGDLS and YYNGEE. The germline V and J ends were trimmed by 4 bases and 4 bases, with 15 bases remaining between them. DNA for the CDR3: TGTGCCAGCAGCCCTGGTCAGAAACCTAAAAACATTCAGTACTTC. Protein sequence: CASSPGQKPKNIQYF.

This chain connects TRBV10-3 to TRBJ2-3; no firm D call. The V gene's germline CDR1 is ENHRY and CDR2 SYGVKD. Trimming pared 11 bases from V and 1 base from J, leaving 7 bases between. The CDR3 totals 11 residues. CDR3 amino acids: CAASGTDTQYF. The CDR3 DNA sequence: TGTGCCGCCAGCGGCACAGATACGCAGTATTTT.

The rearrangement uses TRBV6-1 and TRBJ1-5; 8 nucleotides align to TRBD1. Germline loops: CDR1 MNHNS, CDR2 SASEGT. This CDR3 spans 15 amino acids. V was clipped by 2 bases and J by 5 bases; unmatched bases: 5. This CDR3 is CASSERGTGYQPQHF. CDR3 DNA: TGTGCCAGCAGTGAACGCGGGACAGGTTATCAGCCCCAGCATTTT.